This T cell receptor (beta chain) was retrieved from a study of blood T cell repertoires in COVID-19. Looking at the study overall: Sites in the United States, Italy and Spain provided acute and convalescent COVID-19 samples. T cells, B-cell-depleted T cells, or PBMCs supplied cDNA or gDNA.

Authors' methods: Using reference gene primer amplification, nucleated cell counts were estimated. TCRdb's copy holds only in-frame clones and misses some; the assay was immunoSEQ multiplex PCR. V and J calls plus clone size are reproduced from that table; the DNA served to infer D and trimming. The table lists about 31,000 clones, roughly nine tenths of them singletons. What was sequenced was peripheral blood. The TCR sequence derives from a human donor with active COVID-19. The donor label of this sample is uncertain.

CDR3 amino acids: CASSQSGRDQPQHF. For the CDR3, the DNA is TGTGCCAGCAGCCAATCAGGGAGGGACCAGCCCCAGCATTTT. This chain connects TRBV7-8 to TRBJ1-5, with D perhaps TRBD1 (5 bases). Germline CDR1 and CDR2: SGHVS and FQNEAQ. V was pared by 5 bases and J by 7 bases, with 15 bases between. The CDR3 runs to 14 residues.